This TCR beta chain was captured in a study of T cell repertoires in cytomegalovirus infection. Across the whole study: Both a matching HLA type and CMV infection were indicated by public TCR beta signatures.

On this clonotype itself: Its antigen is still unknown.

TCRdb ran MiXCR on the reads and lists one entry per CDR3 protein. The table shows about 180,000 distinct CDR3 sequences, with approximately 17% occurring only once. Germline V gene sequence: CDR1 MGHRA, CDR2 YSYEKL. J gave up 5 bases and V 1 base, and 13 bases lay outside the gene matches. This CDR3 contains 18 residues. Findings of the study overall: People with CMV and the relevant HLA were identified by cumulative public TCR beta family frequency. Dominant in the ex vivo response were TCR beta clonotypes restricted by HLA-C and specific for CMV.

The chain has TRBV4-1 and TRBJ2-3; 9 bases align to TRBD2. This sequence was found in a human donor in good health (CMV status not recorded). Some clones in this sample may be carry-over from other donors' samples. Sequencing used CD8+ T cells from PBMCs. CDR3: CASSQVPSGGGAGDTQYF. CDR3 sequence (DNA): TGCGCCAGCAGCCAAGTACCTTCCGGCGGGGGGGCCGGAGATACGCAGTATTTT.